Listed below are T cell receptor beta chains from one sample, sequenced in a study of T-cell memory formation after mild COVID-19. TCRdb ran MiXCR on the 5' RACE reads and lists one entry per CDR3 protein. The data contain 350,000 or so distinct CDR3 sequences, around 20% of them singletons. The sequencing input was PBMCs or a T cell subset sorted from them (not recorded which). The receptor source for this set is a man between 18 and 35 years old who had mild COVID-19 (a few samples of this study predate the infection). Cell type and time point are not known. Each CDR3 is given with its conserved first and last residue. Fields, in order: V gene, CDR3 protein.

TRBV30	CAWRPGGTYGYTF
TRBV7-3	CASSSRPSNPTDTQYF
TRBV27	CASSPHDRTAADEQFF
TRBV27	CASSDQKYNEQFF
TRBV5-1	CASSLVYRPIPQTQYF
TRBV20-1	CSAPWGGQTQYF
TRBV4-2	CASSQDWANSGANVLTF
TRBV7-2	CASSYKGFADTQYF
TRBV9	CASSLGWTSGGGEQFF
TRBV18	CASSPPGPGANVLTF
TRBV11-2	CASSPDRAGNTIYF
TRBV4-3	CASSHGGLARNEQFF
TRBV4-3	CASSQEFQKETQYF
TRBV4-1	CASSRTGGIAGELFF
TRBV2	CASRKAADQPQHF
TRBV7-9	CASSLDGARVETQYF
TRBV29-1	CSVERTGPNYGYTF
TRBV7-9	CASSLGDRDWRETQYF
TRBV5-1	CASNLAGNTDTQYF
TRBV20-1	CSALRDINSPLHF
TRBV5-1	CASSTDRGYRSYEQYF
TRBV20-1	CSARDGGQSGDF
TRBV6-1	CASRPLAGRYTGELFF
TRBV12-3/TRBV12-4	CASSLSLAGGTDTQYF
TRBV7-2	CASSLLSSGNTIYF
TRBV4-1	CASSQAGERLAGPTDTQYF
TRBV6-6	CASSYTPWDGYTF